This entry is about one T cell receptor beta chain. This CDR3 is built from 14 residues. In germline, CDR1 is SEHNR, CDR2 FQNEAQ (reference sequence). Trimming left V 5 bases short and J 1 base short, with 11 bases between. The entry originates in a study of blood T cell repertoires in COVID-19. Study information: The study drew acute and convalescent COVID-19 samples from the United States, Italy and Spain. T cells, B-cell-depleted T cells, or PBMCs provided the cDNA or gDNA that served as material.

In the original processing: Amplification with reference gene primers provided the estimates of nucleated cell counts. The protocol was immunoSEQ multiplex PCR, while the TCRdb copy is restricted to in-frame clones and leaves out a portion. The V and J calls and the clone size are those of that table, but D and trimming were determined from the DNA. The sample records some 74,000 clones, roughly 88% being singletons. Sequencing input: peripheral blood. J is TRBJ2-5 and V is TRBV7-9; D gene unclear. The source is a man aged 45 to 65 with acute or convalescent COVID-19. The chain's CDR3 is CASSHDTTQETQYF. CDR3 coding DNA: TGTGCCAGCAGCCACGACACGACCCAAGAGACCCAGTACTTC.